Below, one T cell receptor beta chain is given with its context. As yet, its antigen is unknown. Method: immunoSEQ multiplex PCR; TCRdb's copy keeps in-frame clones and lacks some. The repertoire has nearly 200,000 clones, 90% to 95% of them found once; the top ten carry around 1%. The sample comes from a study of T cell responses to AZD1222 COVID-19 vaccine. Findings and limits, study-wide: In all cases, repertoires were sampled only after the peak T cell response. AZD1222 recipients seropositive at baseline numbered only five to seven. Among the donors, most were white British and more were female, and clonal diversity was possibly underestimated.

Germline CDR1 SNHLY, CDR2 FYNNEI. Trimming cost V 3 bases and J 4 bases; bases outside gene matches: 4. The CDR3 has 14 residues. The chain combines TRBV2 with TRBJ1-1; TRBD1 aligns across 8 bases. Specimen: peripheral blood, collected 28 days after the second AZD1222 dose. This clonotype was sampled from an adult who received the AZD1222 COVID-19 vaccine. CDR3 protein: CASSDRGLATEAFF. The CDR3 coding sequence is TGTGCCAGCAGTGACAGGGGGCTGGCCACTGAAGCTTTCTTT.